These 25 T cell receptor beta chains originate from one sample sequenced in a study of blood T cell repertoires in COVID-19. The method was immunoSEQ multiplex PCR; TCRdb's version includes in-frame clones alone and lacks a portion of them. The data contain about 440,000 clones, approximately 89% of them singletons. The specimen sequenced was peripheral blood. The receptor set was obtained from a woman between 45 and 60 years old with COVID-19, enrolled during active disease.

CDR3 sequence: CASSLRRQATGELFF. The CDR3 DNA sequence: TGTGCCAGCAGCTTGAGACGACAGGCCACCGGGGAGCTGTTTTTT. The rearrangement joins TRBV7-8 to TRBJ2-2; tentative D call: TRBD1 (6 bases). The CDR3 length is 15 residues. Looked up from germline, CDR1 is SGHVS and CDR2 is FQNEAQ. V gave up 3 bases and J gave up 4 bases, with 12 bases separating them.

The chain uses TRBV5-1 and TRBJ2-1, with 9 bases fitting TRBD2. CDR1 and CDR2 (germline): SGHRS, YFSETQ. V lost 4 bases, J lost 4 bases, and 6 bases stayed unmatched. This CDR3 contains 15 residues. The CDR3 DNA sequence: TGCGCCAGCAGCGGGAGCGGGGGGAGTTACAATGAGCAGTTCTTC. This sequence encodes CASSGSGGSYNEQFF.

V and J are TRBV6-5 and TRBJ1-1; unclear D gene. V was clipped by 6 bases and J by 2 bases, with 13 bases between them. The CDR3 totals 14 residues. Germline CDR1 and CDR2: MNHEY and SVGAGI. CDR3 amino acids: CASSRGLTNTEAFF. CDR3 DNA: TGTGCCAGCAGCCGAGGATTAACAAACACTGAAGCTTTCTTT.

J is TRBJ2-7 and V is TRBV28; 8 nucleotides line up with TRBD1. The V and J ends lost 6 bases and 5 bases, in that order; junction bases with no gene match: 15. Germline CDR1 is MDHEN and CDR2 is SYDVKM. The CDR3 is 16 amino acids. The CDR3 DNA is TGTGCCAGCAGACCTGAAGACGGACAGGGTAACCACGAGCAGTACTTC. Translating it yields CASRPEDGQGNHEQYF.

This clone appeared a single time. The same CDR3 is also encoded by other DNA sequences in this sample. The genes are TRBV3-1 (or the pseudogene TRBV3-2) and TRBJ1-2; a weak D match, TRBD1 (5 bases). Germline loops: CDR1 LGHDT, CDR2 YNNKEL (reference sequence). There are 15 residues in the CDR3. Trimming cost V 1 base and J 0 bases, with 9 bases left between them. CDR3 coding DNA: TGTGCCAGCAGCCAAGGTGGGGGGGCTAACTATGGCTACACCTTC. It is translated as CASSQGGGANYGYTF.

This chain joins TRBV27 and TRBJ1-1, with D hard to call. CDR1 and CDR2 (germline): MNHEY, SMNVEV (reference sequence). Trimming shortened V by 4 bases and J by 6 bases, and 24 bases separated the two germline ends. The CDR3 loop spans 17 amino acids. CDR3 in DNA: TGTGCCAGCAGTTCCGCTAAGGACTGGCGCGGGTGGTCTGAAGCTTTCTTT. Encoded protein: CASSSAKDWRGWSEAFF.

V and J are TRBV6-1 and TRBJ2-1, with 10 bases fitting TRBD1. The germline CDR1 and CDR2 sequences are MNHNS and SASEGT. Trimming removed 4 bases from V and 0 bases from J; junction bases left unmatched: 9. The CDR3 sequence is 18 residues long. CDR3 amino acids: CASSGGTGVLSSYNEQFF. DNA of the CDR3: TGTGCCAGCAGTGGAGGGACAGGGGTCTTGAGCTCCTACAATGAGCAGTTCTTC.

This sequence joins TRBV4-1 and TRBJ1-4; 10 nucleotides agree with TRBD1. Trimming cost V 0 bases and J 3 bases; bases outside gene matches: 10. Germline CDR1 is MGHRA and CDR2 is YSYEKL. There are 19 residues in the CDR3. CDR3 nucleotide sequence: TGCGCCAGCAGCCAAGATGGGGGGACAGGGGCTTCCTCTAATGAAAAACTGTTTTTT. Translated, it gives CASSQDGGTGASSNEKLFF.

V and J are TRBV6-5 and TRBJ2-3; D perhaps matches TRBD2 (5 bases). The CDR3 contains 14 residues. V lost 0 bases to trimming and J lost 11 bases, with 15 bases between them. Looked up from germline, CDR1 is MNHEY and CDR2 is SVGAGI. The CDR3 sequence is CASSYSEDSNKQYF. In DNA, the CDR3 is TGTGCCAGCAGTTACTCCGAGGACTCCAACAAGCAGTATTTT.

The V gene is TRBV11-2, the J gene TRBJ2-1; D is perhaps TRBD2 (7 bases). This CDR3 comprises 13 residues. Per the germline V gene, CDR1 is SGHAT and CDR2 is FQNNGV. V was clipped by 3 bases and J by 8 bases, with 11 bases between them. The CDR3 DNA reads TGTGCCAGCAGCTTTGGAGGGGGGGATGAGCAGTTCTTC. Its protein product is CASSFGGGDEQFF.

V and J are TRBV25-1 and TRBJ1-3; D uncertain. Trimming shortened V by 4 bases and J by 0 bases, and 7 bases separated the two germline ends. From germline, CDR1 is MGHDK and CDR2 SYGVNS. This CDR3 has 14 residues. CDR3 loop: CASSALGSGNTIYF. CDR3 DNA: TGTGCCAGCAGTGCCCTAGGCTCTGGAAACACCATATATTTT.

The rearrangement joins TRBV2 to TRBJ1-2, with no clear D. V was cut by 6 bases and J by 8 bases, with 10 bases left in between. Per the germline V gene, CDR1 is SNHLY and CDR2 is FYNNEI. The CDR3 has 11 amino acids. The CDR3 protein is CASRTHWGYTF. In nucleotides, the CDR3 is TGTGCCAGCAGGACACATTGGGGCTACACCTTC.

The CDR3 is CASSLTGQANTEAFF. Here the CDR3 DNA reads TGTGCCAGCAGCTTAACAGGGCAGGCGAACACTGAAGCTTTCTTT. The rearrangement joins TRBV11-2 to TRBJ1-1, with a tentative D call TRBD1 (6 bases). Germline V gene data show CDR1 as SGHAT and CDR2 as FQNNGV. Between the trimmed V and J ends, which lost 2 bases and 1 base, there was a span of 11 bases. The CDR3 is 15 amino acids. The whole variable domain, remainder taken from reference TRBV11-2 and TRBJ1-1, is EAGVAQSPRYKIIEKRQSVAFWCNPISGHATLYWYQQILGQGPKLLIQFQNNGVVDDSQLPKDRFSAERLKGVDSTLKIQPAKLEDSAVYLCASSLTGQANTEAFFGQGTRLTVV.

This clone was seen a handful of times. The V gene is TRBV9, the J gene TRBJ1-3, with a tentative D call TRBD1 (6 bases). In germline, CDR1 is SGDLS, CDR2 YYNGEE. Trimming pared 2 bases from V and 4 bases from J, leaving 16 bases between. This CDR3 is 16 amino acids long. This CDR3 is CASSVADSLFGNTIYF. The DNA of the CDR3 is TGTGCCAGCAGCGTCGCGGACAGCCTTTTCGGAAACACCATATATTTT.

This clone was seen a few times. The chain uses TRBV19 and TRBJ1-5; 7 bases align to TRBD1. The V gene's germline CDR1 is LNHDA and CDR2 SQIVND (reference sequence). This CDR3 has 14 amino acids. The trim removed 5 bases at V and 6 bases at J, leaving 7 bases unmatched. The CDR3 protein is CASSAQQGIQPQHF. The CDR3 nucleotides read TGTGCCAGTAGTGCCCAACAGGGGATTCAGCCCCAGCATTTT.

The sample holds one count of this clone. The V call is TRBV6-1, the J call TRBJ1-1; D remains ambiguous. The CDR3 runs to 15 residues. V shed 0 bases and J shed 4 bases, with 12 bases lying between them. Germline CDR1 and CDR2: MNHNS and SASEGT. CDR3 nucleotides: TGTGCCAGCAGTGAAGCGCGGGCGGTGGGCACTGAAGCTTTCTTT. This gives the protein CASSEARAVGTEAFF.

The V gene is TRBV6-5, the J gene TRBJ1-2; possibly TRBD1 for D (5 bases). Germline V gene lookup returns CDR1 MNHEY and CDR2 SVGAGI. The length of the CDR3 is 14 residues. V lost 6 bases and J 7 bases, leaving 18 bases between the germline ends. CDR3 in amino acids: CASSPPGGGSGYTF. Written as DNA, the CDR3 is TGTGCCAGCAGCCCCCCGGGCGGGGGATCTGGCTACACCTTC.

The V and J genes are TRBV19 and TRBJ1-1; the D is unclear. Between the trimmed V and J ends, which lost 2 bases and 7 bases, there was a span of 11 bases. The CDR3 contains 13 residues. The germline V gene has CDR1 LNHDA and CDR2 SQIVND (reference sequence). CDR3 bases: TGTGCCAGTAGTATATTCAGTCGGGGTGAAGCTTTCTTT. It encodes CASSIFSRGEAFF.

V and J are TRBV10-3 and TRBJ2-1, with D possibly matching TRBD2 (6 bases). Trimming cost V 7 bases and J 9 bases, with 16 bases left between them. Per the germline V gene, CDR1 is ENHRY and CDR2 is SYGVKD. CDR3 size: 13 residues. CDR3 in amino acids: CAITGSSGTEQFF. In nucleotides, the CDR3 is TGTGCCATCACCGGGAGTTCGGGCACTGAGCAGTTCTTC.

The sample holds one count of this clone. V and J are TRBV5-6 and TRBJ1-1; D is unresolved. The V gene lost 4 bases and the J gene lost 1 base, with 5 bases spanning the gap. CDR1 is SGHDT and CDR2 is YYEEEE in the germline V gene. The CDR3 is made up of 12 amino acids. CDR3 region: CASSAGNTEAFF. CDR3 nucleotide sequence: TGTGCCAGCAGCGCAGGGAACACTGAAGCTTTCTTT.

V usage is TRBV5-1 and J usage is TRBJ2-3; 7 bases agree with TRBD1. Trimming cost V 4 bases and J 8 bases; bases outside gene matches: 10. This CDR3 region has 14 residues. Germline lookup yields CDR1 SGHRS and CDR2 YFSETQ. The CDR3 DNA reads TGCGCCAGCAGCGACAGGGAAAGATTTAGTACGCAGTATTTT. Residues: CASSDRERFSTQYF.

CDR3 in amino acids: CASSATGNVDAEAFF. The CDR3 DNA sequence: TGTGCCAGCAGCGCTACAGGGAATGTGGACGCTGAAGCTTTCTTT. The V call is TRBV5-6, the J call TRBJ1-1; tentative D call: TRBD1 (6 bases). Deletions cut 4 bases from V and 6 bases from J, with 19 bases between. Germline CDR1 reads SGHDT; CDR2 reads YYEEEE. This CDR3 has 15 residues. Variable domain in full (rest from reference TRBV5-6 and TRBJ1-1): DAGVTQSPTHLIKTRGQQVTLRCSPKSGHDTVSWYQQALGQGPQFIFQYYEEEERQRGNFPDRFSGHQFPNYSSELNVNALLLGDSALYLCASSATGNVDAEAFFGQGTRLTVV.

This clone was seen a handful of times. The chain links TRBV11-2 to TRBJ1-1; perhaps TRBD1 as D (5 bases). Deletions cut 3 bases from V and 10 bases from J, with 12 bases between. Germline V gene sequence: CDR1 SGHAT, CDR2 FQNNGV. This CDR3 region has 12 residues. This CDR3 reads CASSFREGLAFF. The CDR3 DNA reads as TGTGCCAGCAGCTTTCGGGAGGGACTAGCTTTCTTT.

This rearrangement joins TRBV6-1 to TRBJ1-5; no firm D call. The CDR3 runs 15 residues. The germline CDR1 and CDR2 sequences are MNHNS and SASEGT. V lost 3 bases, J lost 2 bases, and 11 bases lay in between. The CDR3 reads CASSDYHRGNQPQHF. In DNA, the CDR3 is TGTGCCAGCAGTGATTACCATCGGGGCAATCAGCCCCAGCATTTT.

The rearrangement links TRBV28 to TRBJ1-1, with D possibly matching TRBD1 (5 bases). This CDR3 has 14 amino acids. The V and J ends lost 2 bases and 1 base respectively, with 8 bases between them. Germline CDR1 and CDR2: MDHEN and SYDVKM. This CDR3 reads CASSLGHSNTEAFF. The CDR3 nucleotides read TGTGCCAGCAGTTTAGGACACTCGAACACTGAAGCTTTCTTT.